Below, 12 T cell receptor beta chains from the same sample are listed, as sequenced in a study of blood T cell repertoires in COVID-19. Assay: immunoSEQ multiplex PCR; the TCRdb copy retains only in-frame clones and omits some. The table has around 16,000 clones, approximately 83% seen once; the top ten hold just over 9%. Sequences were obtained from peripheral blood. These receptors all come from a human donor in a cohort sampled during active COVID-19.

This clone appeared a few times. Different DNA sequences within this sample yield the same CDR3. The genes are TRBV7-8 and TRBJ1-4; D is perhaps TRBD1 (5 bases). Germline V CDR1 and CDR2: SGHVS, FQNEAQ. V gave up 1 base and J gave up 0 bases, with 9 bases separating them. This CDR3 contains 16 residues. As DNA, the CDR3 is TGTGCCAGCAGCTTAGGAGGGACTGCAACTAATGAAAAACTGTTTTTT. Encoded protein: CASSLGGTATNEKLFF. Together with reference TRBV7-8 and TRBJ1-4, the CDR3 gives the full variable domain: GAGVSQSPRYKVAKRGQDVALRCDPISGHVSLFWYQQALGQGPEFLTYFQNEAQLDKSGLPSDRFFAERPEGSVSTLKIQRTQQEDSAVYLCASSLGGTATNEKLFFGSGTQLSVL.

V gene TRBV5-1 combines with J gene TRBJ2-7; D gene unclear. Germline V lookup: CDR1 SGHRS, CDR2 YFSETQ. V was clipped by 4 bases and J by 0 bases, with 17 bases between them. This CDR3 has 16 amino acids. The CDR3 nucleotides are TGCGCCAGCAGCCCGACCTTTAGGCCGGGCTCCTACGAGCAGTACTTC. Translated, it gives CASSPTFRPGSYEQYF. Looking up the rest from reference TRBV5-1 and TRBJ2-7 gives the full variable domain: KAGVTQTPRYLIKTRGQQVTLSCSPISGHRSVSWYQQTPGQGLQFLFEYFSETQRNKGNFPGRFSGRQFSNSRSEMNVSTLELGDSALYLCASSPTFRPGSYEQYFGPGTRLTVT.

This clone is judged medium-sized. The chain is built from TRBV19 and TRBJ1-5; D is perhaps TRBD1 (6 bases). With 4 bases removed from V and 8 bases from J, the gap between germline ends came to 21 bases. The CDR3 runs 16 residues. Germline V gene lookup returns CDR1 LNHDA and CDR2 SQIVND (reference sequence). This CDR3 is CASSKYSSGAAEPQHF. CDR3 sequence (DNA): TGTGCCAGTAGTAAATACTCATCAGGGGCTGCCGAGCCCCAGCATTTT.

The rearrangement uses TRBV4-1 and TRBJ2-7; possible D gene TRBD2, 6 bases. Trimming stripped 1 base from V and 5 bases from J, with 12 bases between. CDR3 length equals 14 residues. Germline values: CDR1 MGHRA, CDR2 YSYEKL. In DNA form, the CDR3 reads TGCGCCAGCAGCCAAGTGGGGGGTTATGACGAGCAGTACTTC. Translating it yields CASSQVGGYDEQYF.

V gene TRBV30 combines with J gene TRBJ2-1, with 7 bases that match TRBD1. From germline, CDR1 is GTSNPN and CDR2 SVGIG (reference sequence). J gave up 3 bases and V 0 bases, and 14 bases lay outside the gene matches. This CDR3 region has 18 residues. The CDR3 region has the DNA TGTGCCTGGAGTGTACCCCCCCAACAGGGGTACCACTACAATGAGCAGTTCTTC. Residues: CAWSVPPQQGYHYNEQFF.

CDR3 nucleotide sequence: TGTGCCAGCAGCCTCCTTCGACAGTACCGGGCAGATACGCAGTATTTT. Translating it yields CASSLLRQYRADTQYF. The chain recombines TRBV11-2 with TRBJ2-3; maybe TRBD1 (5 bases). V gave up 5 bases and J gave up 4 bases, with 19 bases separating them. CDR3 length equals 16 residues. Germline CDR1 SGHAT, CDR2 FQNNGV.

The chain links TRBV6-6 to TRBJ1-2; 8 bases are shared with TRBD1. Looked up from germline, CDR1 is MNHNY and CDR2 is SVGAGI (reference sequence). V lost 8 bases to trimming and J lost 3 bases; unmatched junction nucleotides: 14. The CDR3 is made up of 16 amino acids. CDR3 loop: CASFRQGRPPDYGYTF. The CDR3, as DNA: TGTGCCAGCTTCCGACAGGGGAGGCCCCCTGACTATGGCTACACCTTC.

In its sample, this clone was seen once. The rearrangement joins TRBV20-1 to TRBJ1-2; D might be TRBD1 (5 bases). CDR1 is DFQATT and CDR2 is SNEGSKA in the germline V gene (reference sequence). Trimming took off 3 bases at V and 4 bases at J, with 12 bases between the two ends. The CDR3 runs 13 residues. The CDR3 DNA sequence: TGCAGTGCTAGTGCGGGGGACGGCTATGGCTACACCTTC. This translates into CSASAGDGYGYTF.

The rearrangement uses TRBV28 and TRBJ1-5; maybe TRBD1 (5 bases). The V and J ends lost 5 bases and 2 bases respectively, with 13 bases between them. There are 15 residues in the CDR3. Germline V gives CDR1 MDHEN, CDR2 SYDVKM. The CDR3 here is CASSIHTGGNQPQHF. CDR3 coding DNA: TGTGCCAGCAGTATACACACAGGAGGCAATCAGCCCCAGCATTTT.

This chain uses TRBV4-1 with TRBJ2-3, with 8 bases lining up with TRBD2. V was pared by 1 base and J by 1 base, with 1 base of the junction left unmatched. Germline lookup yields CDR1 MGHRA and CDR2 YSYEKL. The CDR3 is 15 residues long. In DNA, the CDR3 is TGCGCCAGCAGCCAAGGGCGGGGGGGCACAGATACGCAGTATTTT. This codes for CASSQGRGGTDTQYF.

This chain links TRBV11-2 with TRBJ2-7; D is undetermined. This CDR3 has 13 amino acids. Germline assignment: CDR1 SGHAT and CDR2 FQNNGV. V lost 1 base to trimming and J lost 6 bases, with 10 bases between them. The CDR3 loop reads CASSLVFESEQYF. In DNA form, the CDR3 reads TGTGCCAGCAGCTTAGTCTTCGAGAGCGAGCAGTACTTC.

The chain combines TRBV11-2 with TRBJ1-5, with 10 bases fitting TRBD1. CDR1 is SGHAT, CDR2 FQNNGV, per germline. Trimming removed 5 bases from V and 5 bases from J; junction bases left unmatched: 6. The CDR3 spans 15 residues. The CDR3 reads CASSPGTGADQPQHF. In nucleotides, the CDR3 is TGTGCCAGCAGCCCTGGGACAGGGGCTGATCAGCCCCAGCATTTT.